The present T cell receptor beta chain was sequenced within a study of radiotherapy plus CTLA-4 blockade in lung cancer. In the study overall: Disease control was achieved by 31% of patients, and objective responses by 15% to 20%.

This CDR3 contains 13 residues. The V gene lost 0 bases and the J gene lost 6 bases, with 10 bases spanning the gap. CDR1 and CDR2 (germline): SGHKS, YYEKEE (reference sequence). Method: immunoSEQ multiplex PCR; TCRdb's copy keeps in-frame clones and lacks some. The sample yields around 80,000 clones, approximately 80% seen once. This receptor was taken from a human donor with non-small cell lung cancer who had stable disease on radiotherapy plus ipilimumab. Specimen: peripheral blood, collected from a patient treated with radiotherapy plus ipilimumab. This chain connects TRBV5-5 to TRBJ2-7; D is perhaps TRBD2 (6 bases). The CDR3 is CASSLGRGLEQYF. The CDR3 DNA reads as TGTGCCAGCAGCTTGGGGAGGGGACTCGAGCAGTACTTC.